These 32 T cell receptor beta chains were all obtained from the same sample, sequenced in a study of blood T cell repertoires in COVID-19 (dated by TCRdb to 2019 to 2021). The library was generated by the immunoSEQ multiplex PCR assay. This immuneACCESS table, as held by TCRdb, lists in-frame sequences with V and J called but not all clones. Of the missing ones, under half trace to an unresolved V gene in checked studies; the others have no known cause. The sample profile shows over 60,000 clones; about 88% of them were found once. In total, the top ten clones hold 2.5% to 3.5% of the sample. Sequenced material: peripheral blood. The receptors were gathered from a man in his 70s with active or convalescent COVID-19.

The chain has TRBV5-6 and TRBJ1-1, with D uncertain. V lost 4 bases, J lost 0 bases, and 13 bases lay in between. The CDR3 spans 15 residues. Germline V lookup: CDR1 SGHDT, CDR2 YYEEEE. In DNA, the CDR3 is TGTGCCAGCAGCAACCTCAGAGGGATGAACACTGAAGCTTTCTTT. Translated, it gives CASSNLRGMNTEAFF.

On this clone itself: At one end the junction does not follow the germline gene, possibly because of a read error. The chain carries TRBV30 and TRBJ1-3; D remains ambiguous. The CDR3 totals 11 residues. Germline V gene data show CDR1 as GTSNPN and CDR2 as SVGIG (reference sequence). DNA for the CDR3: TGTGCCTGGAGTACGGGAGGATTGCGAAATTTT. Translating it yields CAWSTGGLRNF.

The chain links TRBV19 to TRBJ2-5; 15 bases fit TRBD2. CDR1 and CDR2 (germline): LNHDA, SQIVND (reference sequence). This CDR3 is built from 15 residues. After removal of 3 bases from V and 6 bases from J, the junction contained 2 bases not matched to a gene. The CDR3 reads CASSMGLAGGKTQYF. CDR3 coding DNA: TGTGCCAGTAGTATGGGACTAGCGGGGGGAAAGACCCAGTACTTC. Looking up the rest from reference TRBV19 and TRBJ2-5 gives the full variable domain: DGGITQSPKYLFRKEGQNVTLSCEQNLNHDAMYWYRQDPGQGLRLIYYSQIVNDFQKGDIAEGYSVSREKKESFPLTVTSAQKNPTAFYLCASSMGLAGGKTQYFGPGTRLLVL.

In this sample, this clone turned up a few times. The rearrangement joins TRBV6-5 to TRBJ1-1; D remains ambiguous. CDR1 is MNHEY and CDR2 is SVGAGI in the germline V gene. The CDR3 sequence is 12 residues long. CDR3 amino acids: CAVHETNTEAFF. In DNA, the CDR3 is TGTGCGGTTCACGAAACTAACACTGAAGCTTTCTTT.

CDR3 coding DNA: TGTGCCAGTAGTATCTTGGGGGCAGCTTTCTTT. This codes for CASSILGAAFF. This rearrangement joins TRBV19 to TRBJ1-1; D is possibly TRBD1 (6 bases). V dropped 3 bases and J dropped 10 bases, with 9 bases sitting between them. CDR1 and CDR2 (germline): LNHDA, SQIVND (reference sequence). CDR3 length equals 11 residues.

The rearrangement uses TRBV23-1 and TRBJ1-4, with 9 bases identical to TRBD1. TRBV23-1 has ORF status, its function being uncertain. The CDR3 totals 20 residues. V gave up 0 bases and J gave up 7 bases; unmatched junction bases: 18. The DNA of the CDR3 is TGCGCCAGCAGTCAATCGCTCCTCGGGACAGGGCCCCAGGGCAGTGAAAAACTGTTTTTT. The encoded protein is CASSQSLLGTGPQGSEKLFF.

The genes are TRBV14 and TRBJ1-2; no clear D. Germline V gene sequence: CDR1 SGHDN, CDR2 FVKESK. The CDR3 runs to 14 residues. Deletions cut 8 bases from V and 5 bases from J, with 18 bases between. The CDR3 DNA is TGTGCCAGCGATGCCGCGGGGAAGTATTATGGCTACACCTTC. Its translation is CASDAAGKYYGYTF.

The chain links TRBV14 to TRBJ2-1; tentative D call: TRBD2 (7 bases). This CDR3 is 15 amino acids long. Trimming shortened V by 3 bases and J by 2 bases, and 11 bases separated the two germline ends. The germline V gene has CDR1 SGHDN and CDR2 FVKESK. CDR3 in amino acids: CASSHRGGTYNEQFF. The CDR3 DNA reads TGTGCCAGCAGCCACAGGGGAGGGACCTACAATGAGCAGTTCTTC.

The gene calls are TRBV19 and TRBJ1-5; D remains unclear. The CDR3 consists of 14 residues. The V end was cut by 7 bases, the J end by 0 bases, with 10 bases between. Germline lookup yields CDR1 LNHDA and CDR2 SQIVND (reference sequence). CDR3 nucleotides: TGTGCCAGTACCACCGGTTTTAGCAATCAGCCCCAGCATTTT. It yields the protein CASTTGFSNQPQHF.

The chain employs TRBV6-5 and TRBJ2-5, with 8 positions matching TRBD1. V dropped 8 bases and J dropped 5; count of bases not matched to a gene: 13. Germline V CDR1 and CDR2: MNHEY, SVGAGI. CDR3 size: 15 residues. CDR3 nucleotides: TGTGCCAGCTCGGTGATGGGGACAGGTTCGGAGACCCAGTACTTC. Protein sequence: CASSVMGTGSETQYF.

This sequence joins TRBV29-1 and TRBJ1-2, with 10 bases lining up with TRBD1. Trimming cost V 1 base and J 6 bases; bases outside gene matches: 2. The CDR3 spans 13 residues. Germline CDR1 is SQVTM and CDR2 is ANQGSEA. This CDR3 reads CSVEGGTGDGYTF. CDR3 DNA sequence: TGCAGCGTTGAAGGCGGGACAGGGGATGGCTACACCTTC.

The V gene is TRBV27, the J gene TRBJ1-2, with D unresolved. This CDR3 region has 16 residues. The germline V gene encodes CDR1 MNHEY and CDR2 SMNVEV (reference sequence). V dropped 1 base and J dropped 0 bases, with 12 bases sitting between them. CDR3 bases: TGTGCCAGCAGTTTATTACGAACCGGGTCTAACTATGGCTACACCTTC. Translated: CASSLLRTGSNYGYTF.

The gene calls are TRBV19 and TRBJ2-7; TRBD1 agrees at 8 bases. Trimming took 6 bases from V and 3 from J; bases not matched to a gene: 7. The CDR3 length is 14 residues. The V gene's germline CDR1 is LNHDA and CDR2 SQIVND (reference sequence). CDR3 sequence reads: CASRRTGTSYEQYF. CDR3 nucleotides: TGTGCCAGTAGACGGACAGGGACAAGCTACGAGCAGTACTTC.

This rearrangement joins TRBV24-1 to TRBJ2-3; D might be TRBD2 (6 bases). Looked up from germline, CDR1 is KGHDR and CDR2 is SFDVKD. This CDR3 spans 12 amino acids. Trimming removed 9 bases from V and 2 bases from J, with 8 bases in between. The CDR3 nucleotides read TGTGCCACCGGGGACTTCACAGATACGCAGTATTTT. It translates to CATGDFTDTQYF.

This chain joins TRBV6-1 and TRBJ2-3; 7 positions match TRBD2. The J segment lost 1 base and the V segment lost 3 bases, leaving 16 bases of the junction unmatched. CDR1 is MNHNS and CDR2 is SASEGT in the germline V gene. The CDR3 totals 19 residues. DNA for the CDR3: TGTGCCAGCAGTGAGAGACTTAACGCTGGTGCGGGGGGCACAGATACGCAGTATTTT. Translated, it gives CASSERLNAGAGGTDTQYF.

The chain uses TRBV7-2 and TRBJ1-2; D remains unclear. V was pared by 0 bases and J by 4 bases, with 12 bases between. The V gene's germline CDR1 is SGHTA and CDR2 FQGNSA. The length of the CDR3 is 15 residues. Here the CDR3 DNA reads TGTGCCAGCAGCTTAGCCCGGACTGATAGCTATGGCTACACCTTC. Protein sequence: CASSLARTDSYGYTF.

The chain has TRBV7-9 and TRBJ2-1, with 7 bases fitting TRBD1. Germline trimming cut 5 bases from V and 10 bases from J; bases unmatched to any gene: 17. The CDR3 is 16 amino acids. Germline loops: CDR1 SEHNR, CDR2 FQNEAQ (reference sequence). The CDR3 spells CASSGGQASALGEQFF. The DNA of the CDR3 is TGTGCCAGCAGCGGAGGACAGGCGAGCGCTCTAGGGGAGCAGTTCTTC.

This clone occurred a few times. The V call is TRBV19, the J call TRBJ1-2, with 9 bases lining up with TRBD1. V trimming: 8 bases; J trimming: 5 bases; junction bases outside the gene matches: 15. CDR1 is LNHDA and CDR2 is SQIVND in the germline V gene (reference sequence). The CDR3 extends over 16 amino acids. CDR3 bases: TGTGCCAGTCAGGGGACAGGGCAAGACTTCCTATATGGCTACACCTTC. Its protein is CASQGTGQDFLYGYTF.

The V and J genes are TRBV2 and TRBJ1-1; D is undetermined. The CDR3 sequence is 14 residues long. Germline loops: CDR1 SNHLY, CDR2 FYNNEI. Between the trimmed V and J ends, which lost 0 bases and 8 bases, there was a span of 13 bases. Here the CDR3 DNA reads TGTGCCAGCAGTGAAGCGCTTCGGCAGGCAGAAGCTTTCTTT. Amino acid sequence: CASSEALRQAEAFF. Based on the CDR3 plus reference TRBV2 and TRBJ1-1, the full variable domain is EPEVTQTPSHQVTQMGQEVILRCVPISNHLYFYWYRQILGQKVEFLVSFYNNEISEKSEIFDDQFSVERPDGSNFTLKIRSTKLEDSAMYFCASSEALRQAEAFFGQGTRLTVV.

In its sample, this clone was seen once. The chain carries TRBV9 and TRBJ2-5; D is perhaps TRBD2 (7 bases). Looked up from germline, CDR1 is SGDLS and CDR2 is YYNGEE. The CDR3 has 15 residues. Between the trimmed V and J ends, which lost 3 bases and 2 bases, there was a span of 14 bases. DNA for the CDR3: TGTGCCAGCAGCGCGGGGGGAGGACAGCAAGAGACCCAGTACTTC. Protein sequence: CASSAGGGQQETQYF.

The rearrangement uses TRBV5-4 and TRBJ2-5; possible D gene TRBD1, 6 bases. This CDR3 has 14 residues. Germline values: CDR1 SGHNT, CDR2 YYREEE (reference sequence). V was trimmed by 1 base and J by 5 bases, leaving 12 bases between them. The CDR3 coding sequence is TGTGCCAGCAGCTTGAGGGGGTTACGGGAGACCCAGTACTTC. Its translation is CASSLRGLRETQYF.

This clone has a single count. V is TRBV5-1 and J is TRBJ2-5, with 10 bases identical to TRBD2. V gave up 1 base and J gave up 2 bases; unmatched junction bases: 2. This CDR3 comprises 15 residues. CDR1 and CDR2 (germline): SGHRS, YFSETQ. This chain's CDR3 is CASSLTSGVQETQYF. CDR3 coding DNA: TGCGCCAGCAGCTTGACTAGCGGGGTACAAGAGACCCAGTACTTC.

The rearrangement uses TRBV3-1 (or the pseudogene TRBV3-2) and TRBJ2-7; 12 bases line up with TRBD2. V shed 5 bases and J 6 bases; nucleotides not matched to a gene: 2. From germline, CDR1 is LGHDT and CDR2 YNNKEL (reference sequence). This CDR3 is 13 amino acids long. DNA for the CDR3: TGTGCCAGCAGCTGGGGACTAGCGGGCGAGCAGTACTTC. Translating gives CASSWGLAGEQYF.

This clone occurred once. The rearrangement joins TRBV5-4 to TRBJ2-3; D is perhaps TRBD2 (7 bases). The germline V gene has CDR1 SGHNT and CDR2 YYREEE (reference sequence). The germline V and J ends were trimmed by 4 bases and 1 base, with 10 bases remaining between them. The CDR3 has 14 residues. CDR3: CASSPGGGTDTQYF. The DNA for the CDR3 is TGTGCCAGCAGCCCGGGGGGCGGCACAGATACGCAGTATTTT.

J is TRBJ1-2 and V is TRBV12-3 or TRBV12-4, with D tentatively TRBD1 (5 bases). The ends were cut back, 1 base at V and 5 bases at J, with 5 bases in the middle. The CDR3 contains 12 residues. In DNA, the CDR3 is TGTGCCAGCAGTTTAGAGGGGTATGGCTACACCTTC. Translation: CASSLEGYGYTF.

V is TRBV15 and J is TRBJ1-1, with 7 bases aligning to TRBD1. This CDR3 has 14 residues. Germline V gene sequence: CDR1 LNHNV, CDR2 YYDKDF (reference sequence). V shed 0 bases and J 10 bases; nucleotides not matched to a gene: 8. The CDR3 here is CATSREVDKGAAFF. The CDR3 region has the DNA TGTGCCACCAGCAGAGAGGTGGATAAGGGGGCAGCTTTCTTT. Full variable domain (remainder filled in from reference TRBV15 and TRBJ1-1): DAMVIQNPRYQVTQFGKPVTLSCSQTLNHNVMYWYQQKSSQAPKLLFHYYDKDFNNEADTPDNFQSRRPNTSFCFLDIRSPGLGDTAMYLCATSREVDKGAAFFGQGTRLTVV.

The rearrangement uses TRBV7-9 and TRBJ2-7; TRBD1 matches 7 bases. V gave up 8 bases and J gave up 0 bases; unmatched junction bases: 10. CDR3 length: 15 residues. Germline CDR1 and CDR2: SEHNR and FQNEAQ (reference sequence). The CDR3 loop reads CASGRRDSGSYEQYF. For the CDR3, the DNA is TGTGCCAGCGGACGCCGGGACAGCGGCTCCTACGAGCAGTACTTC.

In this sample, this clone turned up once. This chain uses TRBV19 with TRBJ1-2, with no clear D. The CDR3 extends over 14 amino acids. V lost 4 bases and J 3 bases, leaving 12 bases between the germline ends. Germline V lookup: CDR1 LNHDA, CDR2 SQIVND (reference sequence). Here the CDR3 reads CASSKNIADYGYTF. CDR3 nucleotides: TGTGCCAGTAGTAAAAATATAGCAGACTATGGCTACACCTTC. Full variable domain (rest looked up from reference TRBV19 and TRBJ1-2): DGGITQSPKYLFRKEGQNVTLSCEQNLNHDAMYWYRQDPGQGLRLIYYSQIVNDFQKGDIAEGYSVSREKKESFPLTVTSAQKNPTAFYLCASSKNIADYGYTFGSGTRLTVV.

The chain uses TRBV29-1 and TRBJ2-3; 8 nucleotides match TRBD2. After removal of 4 bases from V and 5 bases from J, the junction contained 8 bases not matched to a gene. The germline V gene has CDR1 SQVTM and CDR2 ANQGSEA. CDR3 length: 14 amino acids. CDR3 sequence reads: CSVAGGPFGDTQYF. CDR3 in DNA: TGCAGCGTTGCGGGGGGGCCGTTTGGAGATACGCAGTATTTT.

This clone was detected once. This chain connects TRBV6-5 to TRBJ1-1; D is ambiguous. Germline V CDR1 and CDR2: MNHEY, SVGAGI. The germline V and J ends were trimmed by 4 bases and 1 base, with 13 bases remaining between them. This CDR3 has 15 residues. This CDR3 is CASSSVRPRNTEAFF. The CDR3 DNA reads TGTGCCAGCAGTTCGGTTCGGCCTAGGAACACTGAAGCTTTCTTT.

V gene TRBV19 combines with J gene TRBJ2-5, with D tentatively TRBD2 (6 bases). Trimming took off 2 bases at V and 5 bases at J, with 18 bases between the two ends. This CDR3 comprises 16 residues. Germline V gene lookup returns CDR1 LNHDA and CDR2 SQIVND (reference sequence). CDR3 nucleotides: TGTGCCAGTAGTATAAGAGGGCTAGCGCTTCCTGAGACCCAGTACTTC. Its protein product is CASSIRGLALPETQYF.

The rearrangement links TRBV23-1 to TRBJ2-7; TRBD1 aligns across 10 bases. TRBV23-1 belongs to the ORF category, with a function that is uncertain. The CDR3 totals 14 residues. V trimming: 7 bases; J trimming: 3 bases; junction bases outside the gene matches: 6. This chain's CDR3 is CASTHRDRGYEQYF. Written as DNA, the CDR3 is TGCGCCAGCACCCACCGGGACAGGGGCTACGAGCAGTACTTC.